The entry that follows covers one TCR beta chain sequence. Its matching antigen is unknown. Sorted-subset replicate PCRs used around 200 ng of genomic DNA. This amount corresponded to tens of thousands of T cell genomes. In the study's own analysis: Junction-only sequences produced by ImmunoSEQ had no quality scores, so filtering differed. Here immunoSEQ multiplex PCR was the method, and the copy in TCRdb shows in-frame clones only, minus some. That table supplies the V and J calls and clone size; D and trimming were determined from the DNA. This repertoire shows approximately 980,000 clones, 70% to 85% found once; its top ten account for over 1.3%. Per the germline V gene, CDR1 is SGHNT and CDR2 is YYREEE (reference sequence). The CDR3 loop spans 16 amino acids. The V and J ends lost 4 bases and 4 bases, in that order; junction bases with no gene match: 7. The data originate from a study of shared clonotypes between healthy human individuals.

The authors divided CD4+ cells into CD45RA+ naive and CD45RA-negative memory subsets. Study-wide findings and caveats: Measured sharing among donors was expected to vary with sequencing depth.

The genes are TRBV5-4 and TRBJ2-2; 10 nucleotides match TRBD1. The clonotype comes from a young man in good health. Sequences were obtained from memory CD4+ T cells sorted from blood. This sample's subset: CD45RA-negative fraction. The CDR3 reads CASSVRTGGRTGELFF. The CDR3 DNA follows: TGTGCCAGCAGCGTGCGGACAGGGGGACGCACCGGGGAGCTGTTTTTT.